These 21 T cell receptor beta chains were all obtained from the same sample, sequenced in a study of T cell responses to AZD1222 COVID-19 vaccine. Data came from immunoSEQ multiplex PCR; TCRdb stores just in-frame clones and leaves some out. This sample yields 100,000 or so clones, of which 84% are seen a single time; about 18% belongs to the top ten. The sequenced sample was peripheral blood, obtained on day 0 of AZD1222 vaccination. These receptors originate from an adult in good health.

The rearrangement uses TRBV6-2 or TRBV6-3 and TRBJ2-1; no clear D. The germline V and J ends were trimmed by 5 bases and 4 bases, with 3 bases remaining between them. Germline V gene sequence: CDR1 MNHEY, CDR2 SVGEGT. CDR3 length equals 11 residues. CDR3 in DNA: TGTGCCAGCAGTCAGTACAATGAGCAGTTCTTC. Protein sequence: CASSQYNEQFF.

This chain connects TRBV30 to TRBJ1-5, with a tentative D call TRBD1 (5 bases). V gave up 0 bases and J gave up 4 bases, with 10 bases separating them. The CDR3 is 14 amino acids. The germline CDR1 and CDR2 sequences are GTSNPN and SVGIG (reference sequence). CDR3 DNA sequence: TGTGCCTGGAGTGTACTCCAGGGTAATCAGCCCCAGCATTTT. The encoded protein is CAWSVLQGNQPQHF.

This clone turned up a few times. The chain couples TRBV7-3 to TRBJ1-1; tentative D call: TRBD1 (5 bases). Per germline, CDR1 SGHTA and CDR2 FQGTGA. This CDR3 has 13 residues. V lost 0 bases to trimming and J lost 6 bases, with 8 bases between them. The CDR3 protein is CASSLTGTAEAFF. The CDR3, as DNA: TGTGCCAGCAGCTTAACGGGGACGGCTGAAGCTTTCTTT.

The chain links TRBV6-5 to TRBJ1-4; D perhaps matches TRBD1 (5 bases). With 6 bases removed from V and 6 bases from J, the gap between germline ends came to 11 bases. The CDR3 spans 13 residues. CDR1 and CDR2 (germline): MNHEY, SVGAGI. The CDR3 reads CASRLQGYEKLFF. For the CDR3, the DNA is TGTGCCAGCAGGCTGCAGGGATATGAAAAACTGTTTTTT.

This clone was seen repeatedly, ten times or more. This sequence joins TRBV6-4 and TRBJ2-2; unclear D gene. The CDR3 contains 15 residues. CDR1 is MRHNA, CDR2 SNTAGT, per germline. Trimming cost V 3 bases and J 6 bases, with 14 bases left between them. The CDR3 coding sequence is TGTGCCAGCAGTGAAAGGGCTTTGGGATCCGGGGAGCTGTTTTTT. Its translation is CASSERALGSGELFF.

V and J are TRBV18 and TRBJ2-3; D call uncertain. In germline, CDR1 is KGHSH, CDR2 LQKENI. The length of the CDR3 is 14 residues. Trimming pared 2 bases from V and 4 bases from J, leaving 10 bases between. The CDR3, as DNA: TGTGCCAGCTCACCAATACCAAATCCAGATACGCAGTATTTT. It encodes CASSPIPNPDTQYF. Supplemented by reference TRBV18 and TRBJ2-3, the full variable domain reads NAGVMQNPRHLVRRRGQEARLRCSPMKGHSHVYWYRQLPEEGLKFMVYLQKENIIDESGMPKERFSAEFPKEGPSILRIQQVVRGDSAAYFCASSPIPNPDTQYFGPGTRLTVL.

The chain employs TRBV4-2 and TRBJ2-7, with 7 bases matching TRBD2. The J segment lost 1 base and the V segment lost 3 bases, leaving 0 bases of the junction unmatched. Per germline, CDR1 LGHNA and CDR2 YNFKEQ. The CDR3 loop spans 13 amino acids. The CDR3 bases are TGTGCCAGCAGCCAGGGGGGGTCCTACGAGCAGTACGTC. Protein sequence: CASSQGGSYEQYV.

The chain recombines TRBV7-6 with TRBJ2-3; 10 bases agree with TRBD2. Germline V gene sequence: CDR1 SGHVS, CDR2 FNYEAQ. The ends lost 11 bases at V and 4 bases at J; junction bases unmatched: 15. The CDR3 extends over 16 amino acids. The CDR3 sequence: CASANRQRGGPDTQYF. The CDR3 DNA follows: TGTGCCTCAGCTAATCGTCAGCGGGGGGGTCCAGATACGCAGTATTTT.

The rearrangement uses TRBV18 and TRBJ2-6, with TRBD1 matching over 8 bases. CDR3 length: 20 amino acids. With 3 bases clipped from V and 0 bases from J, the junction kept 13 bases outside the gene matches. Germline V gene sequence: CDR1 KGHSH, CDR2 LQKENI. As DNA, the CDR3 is TGTGCCAGCTCACCCAGGACAGGGCAAAATCCATCCTCTGGGGCCAACGTCCTGACTTTC. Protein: CASSPRTGQNPSSGANVLTF.

The CDR3 spells CASSLNLGMNTEAFF. CDR3 nucleotides: TGTGCCAGCAGCTTAAATCTAGGGATGAACACTGAAGCTTTCTTT. This rearrangement joins TRBV7-9 to TRBJ1-1; D is unclear. The CDR3 has 15 residues. Trimming shortened V by 2 bases and J by 0 bases, and 10 bases separated the two germline ends. Germline CDR1 is SEHNR and CDR2 is FQNEAQ (reference sequence). Full variable domain (remainder filled in from reference TRBV7-9 and TRBJ1-1): DTGVSQNPRHKITKRGQNVTFRCDPISEHNRLYWYRQTLGQGPEFLTYFQNEAQLEKSRLLSDRFSAERPKGSFSTLEIQRTEQGDSAMYLCASSLNLGMNTEAFFGQGTRLTVV.

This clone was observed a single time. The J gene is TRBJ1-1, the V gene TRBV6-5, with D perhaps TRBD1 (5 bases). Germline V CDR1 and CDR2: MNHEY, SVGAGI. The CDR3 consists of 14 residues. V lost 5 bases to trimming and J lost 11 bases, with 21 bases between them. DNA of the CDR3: TGTGCCAGCAGTCAAACTGTGGGGCCTCGAATGGCTTTCTTT. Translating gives CASSQTVGPRMAFF.

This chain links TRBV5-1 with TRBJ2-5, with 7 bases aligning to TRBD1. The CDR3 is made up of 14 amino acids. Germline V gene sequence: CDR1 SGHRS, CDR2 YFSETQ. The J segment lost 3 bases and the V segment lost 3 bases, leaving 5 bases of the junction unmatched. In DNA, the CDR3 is TGCGCCAGCAGCTATGGGACAGTAAAAGAGACCCAGTACTTC. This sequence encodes CASSYGTVKETQYF.

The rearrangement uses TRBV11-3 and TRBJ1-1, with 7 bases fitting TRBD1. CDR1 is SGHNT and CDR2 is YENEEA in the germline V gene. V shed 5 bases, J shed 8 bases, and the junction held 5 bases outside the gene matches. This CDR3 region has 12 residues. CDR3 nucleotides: TGTGCCAGCAGCCCAAGGGGGCTGGAAGCTTTCTTT. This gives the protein CASSPRGLEAFF. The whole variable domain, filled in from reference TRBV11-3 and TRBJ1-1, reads EAGVVQSPRYKIIEKKQPVAFWCNPISGHNTLYWYLQNLGQGPELLIRYENEEAVDDSQLPKDRFSAERLKGVDSTLKIQPAELGDSAVYLCASSPRGLEAFFGQGTRLTVV.

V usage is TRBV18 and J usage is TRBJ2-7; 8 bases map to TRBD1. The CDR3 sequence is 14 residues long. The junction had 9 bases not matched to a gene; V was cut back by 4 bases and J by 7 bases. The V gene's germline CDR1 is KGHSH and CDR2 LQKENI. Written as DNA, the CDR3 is TGTGCCAGCTCACAACAGACAGGGGCTGGGGAGCAGTACGTC. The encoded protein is CASSQQTGAGEQYV.

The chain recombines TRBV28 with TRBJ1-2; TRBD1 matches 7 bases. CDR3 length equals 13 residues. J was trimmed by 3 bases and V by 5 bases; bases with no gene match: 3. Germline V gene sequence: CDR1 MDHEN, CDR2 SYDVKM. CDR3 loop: CASSGGGYYGYTF. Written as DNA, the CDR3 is TGTGCCAGCAGTGGAGGGGGCTACTATGGCTACACCTTC.

CDR3 nucleotide sequence: TGTGCCAGTAGTATCGAGGGCGGGAGCACAGATACGCAGTATTTT. The encoded protein is CASSIEGGSTDTQYF. The chain is built from TRBV19 and TRBJ2-3, with D possibly being TRBD2 (5 bases). Looked up from germline, CDR1 is LNHDA and CDR2 is SQIVND (reference sequence). V lost 3 bases and J lost 0, with 10 bases in between. This CDR3 region has 15 residues.

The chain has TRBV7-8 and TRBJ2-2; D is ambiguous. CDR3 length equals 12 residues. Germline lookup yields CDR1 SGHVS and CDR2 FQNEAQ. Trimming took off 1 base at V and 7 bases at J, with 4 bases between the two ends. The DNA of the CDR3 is TGTGCCAGCAGCTTAGAAGTCGGGGAGCTGTTTTTT. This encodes CASSLEVGELFF.

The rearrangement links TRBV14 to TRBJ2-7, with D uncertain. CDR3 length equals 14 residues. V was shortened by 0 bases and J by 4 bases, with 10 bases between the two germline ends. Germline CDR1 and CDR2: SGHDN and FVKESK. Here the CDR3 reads CASSQEGLDYEQYV. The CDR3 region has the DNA TGTGCCAGCAGCCAAGAAGGGCTGGATTACGAGCAGTACGTC.

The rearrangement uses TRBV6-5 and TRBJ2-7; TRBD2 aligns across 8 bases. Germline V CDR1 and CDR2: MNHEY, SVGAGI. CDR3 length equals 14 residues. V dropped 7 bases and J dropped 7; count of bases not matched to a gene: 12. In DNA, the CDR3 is TGTGCCAGCAACACTCGGGAGGGGTGGGGGGAGCAGTACTTC. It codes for CASNTREGWGEQYF.

The CDR3 bases are TGTGCCAGCAGTCTCTCCGGAGGCCTGGGGGAGACCCAGTACTTC. Its protein product is CASSLSGGLGETQYF. The rearrangement joins TRBV28 to TRBJ2-5, with D perhaps matching TRBD2 (5 bases). CDR1 and CDR2 (germline): MDHEN, SYDVKM. CDR3 length: 15 residues. V lost 5 bases and J 5 bases, leaving 18 bases between the germline ends.

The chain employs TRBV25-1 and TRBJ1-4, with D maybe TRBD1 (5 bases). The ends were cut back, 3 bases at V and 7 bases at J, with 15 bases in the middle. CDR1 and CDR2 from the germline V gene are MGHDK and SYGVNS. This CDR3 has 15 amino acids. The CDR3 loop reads CASSDRGRVVEKLFF. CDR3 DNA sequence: TGTGCCAGCAGTGATAGGGGACGAGTGGTTGAAAAACTGTTTTTT.